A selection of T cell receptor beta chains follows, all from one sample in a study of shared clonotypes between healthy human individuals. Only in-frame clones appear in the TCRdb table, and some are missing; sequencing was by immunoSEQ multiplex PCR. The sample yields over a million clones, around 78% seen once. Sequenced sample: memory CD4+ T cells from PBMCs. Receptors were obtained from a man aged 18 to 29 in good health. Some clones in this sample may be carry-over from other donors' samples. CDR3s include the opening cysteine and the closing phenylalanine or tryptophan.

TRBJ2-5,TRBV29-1,CSVDREETQYF
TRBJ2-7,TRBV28,CASLSPPGRNTYEQYF
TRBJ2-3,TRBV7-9,CASSSQITTSGTDTQYF
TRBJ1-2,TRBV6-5,CASRNLQGVMSYTF
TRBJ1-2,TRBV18,CASSSYNPGQGVGYTF
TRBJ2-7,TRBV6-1,CASSGGAIYEQYF
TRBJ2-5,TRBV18,CASAEGETQYF
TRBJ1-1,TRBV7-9,CASSLGRGPWNTEAFF
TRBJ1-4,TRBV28,CASSNSATNEKLFF
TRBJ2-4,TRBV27,CASSTRTAQAKNIQYF
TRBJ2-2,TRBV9,CASTSLYTGELFF
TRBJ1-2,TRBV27,CASSPTPVGGTVFYGYTF
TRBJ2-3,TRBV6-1,CASSVIGDTQYF
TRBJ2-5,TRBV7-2,CASSRGLGVETQYF
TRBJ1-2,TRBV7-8,CASSLIPGQGHSYTF
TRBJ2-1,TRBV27,CASSPQGATSNEQFF
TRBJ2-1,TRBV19,CASSIKREYGEQFF
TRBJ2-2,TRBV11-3,CASSPGGRGNTGELFF
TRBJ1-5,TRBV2,CASKGTAVNQPQHF
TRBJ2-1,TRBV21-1,CASSDTFTSGRRNEQFF
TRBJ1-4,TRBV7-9,CASSLATGGEKLFF
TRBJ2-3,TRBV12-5,CASGLGSGGTDTQYF
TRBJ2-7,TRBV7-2,CASSLRGEQYF
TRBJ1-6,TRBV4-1,CASSQESVGGEALHF
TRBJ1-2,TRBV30,CAWKRQESPYGCTF
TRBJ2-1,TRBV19,CACEGLGSDEQFF
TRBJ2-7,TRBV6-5,CASSWAGKQYF
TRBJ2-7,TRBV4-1,CASSRLGQGAASEQYF
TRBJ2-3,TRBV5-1,CASRLTGFTDTQYF
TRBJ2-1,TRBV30,CAWGAGTGGDEQFF
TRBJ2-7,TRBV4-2,CASSQGPLATYEQYF
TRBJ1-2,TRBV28,CASSRTGVGYTF
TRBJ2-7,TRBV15,CATSRNTFYEQYF
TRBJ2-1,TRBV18,CASSPGLYNEQFF
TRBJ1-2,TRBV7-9,CASSSGGAYSYTF
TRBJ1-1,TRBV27,CASSPLAGKAFF
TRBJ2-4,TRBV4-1,CASSQDAGAAKNIQYF
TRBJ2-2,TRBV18,CASSPTSGRSTGELFF
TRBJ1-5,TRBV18,CASSGLDSNQPQHF
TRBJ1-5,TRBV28,CASSSIGQGRDQPQHF
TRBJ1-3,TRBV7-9,CASSAGINRGPTGNTIYF
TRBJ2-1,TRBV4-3,CASSQRLGTPPYNEQFF
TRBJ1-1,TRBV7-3,CASSLMEKTEAFF
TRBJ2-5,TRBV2,CASSLDRDETQYF
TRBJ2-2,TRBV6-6,CASTRSRAGTGELFF
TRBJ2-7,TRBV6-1,CASSERGTGLYEQYF
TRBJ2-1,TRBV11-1,CASSSGLSNEQFF
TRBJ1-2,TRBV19,CASSLWAVSGGYTF
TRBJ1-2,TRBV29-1,CSVEERNARPNGYTF
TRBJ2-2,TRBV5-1,CASSLEGAGGTGELFF
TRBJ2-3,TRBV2,CASRRSPTDTQYF
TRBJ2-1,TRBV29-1,CSVGQRGAGPYNEQFF
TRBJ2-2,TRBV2,CASVSGIRGTGELFF
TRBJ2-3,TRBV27,CASRISPPADTQYF
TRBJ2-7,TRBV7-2,CASSLRLGQVYEQYF
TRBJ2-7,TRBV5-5,CASSFRGTYEQYF
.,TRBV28,CASSKSGTLYEQYF
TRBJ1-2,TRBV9,CASSEGLGHYGYTF
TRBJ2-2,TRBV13,CASTYGQRTGELFF
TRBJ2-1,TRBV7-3,CASSLGPGNEQFF